This T cell receptor (beta chain) appears in the sequencing data of a study of beta chain features in type 1 diabetes. Study-wide points: People with Type 1 diabetes carried modestly yet significantly shorter TCRB CDR3s in all four CD4+ subsets. Comparison showed that naive, central memory and Treg TCRB repertoires appeared more similar among patients than among healthy donors.

Reverse transcribing all isolated RNA meant expressed TCRB transcripts were sequenced. Here immunoSEQ multiplex PCR was the method, and the copy in TCRdb shows in-frame clones only, minus some. Counted here are 150,000 to 190,000 clones, around 10% occurring once; the ten biggest clones make up 2% to 2.5%. As to this clone: Its antigen is currently unknown.

The germline CDR1 and CDR2 sequences are SEHNR and FQNEAQ (reference sequence). The CDR3 spans 15 residues. V lost 6 bases and J lost 5; bases outside the gene matches: 7. This clonotype was obtained from a man younger than 30 in good health. This chain connects TRBV7-9 to TRBJ2-1; 10 bases are a match to TRBD1. Sequencing used central memory CD4+ T cells from blood. The CDR3 DNA is TGTGCCAGCAGGCCCGGGACAGGGGCCAACAATGAGCAGTTCTTC. This gives the protein CASRPGTGANNEQFF.